What follows describes a single TCR beta chain. The protocol was immunoSEQ multiplex PCR, while the TCRdb copy is restricted to in-frame clones and leaves out a portion. Here the sample spans some 30,000 clones, about nine tenths being singletons. The sample comes from a study of multiple sclerosis patients with progressive multifocal leukoencephalopathy. Stated time point: more than 5 months of natalizumab therapy. Germline-derived CDR1 and CDR2 are MNHEY and SMNVEV (reference sequence). The CDR3 runs 17 residues. V gave up 2 bases and J gave up 4 bases; unmatched junction bases: 7. This rearrangement joins TRBV27 to TRBJ2-1, with 11 bases aligning to TRBD2. This sample comprised PBMCs, obtained from a patient treated with natalizumab. The TCR originated in a human donor with multiple sclerosis. In DNA, the CDR3 is TGTGCCAGCAGTTTAGGAGGGGGGACTAGCGGTTACAATGAGCAGTTCTTC. Protein product: CASSLGGGTSGYNEQFF.